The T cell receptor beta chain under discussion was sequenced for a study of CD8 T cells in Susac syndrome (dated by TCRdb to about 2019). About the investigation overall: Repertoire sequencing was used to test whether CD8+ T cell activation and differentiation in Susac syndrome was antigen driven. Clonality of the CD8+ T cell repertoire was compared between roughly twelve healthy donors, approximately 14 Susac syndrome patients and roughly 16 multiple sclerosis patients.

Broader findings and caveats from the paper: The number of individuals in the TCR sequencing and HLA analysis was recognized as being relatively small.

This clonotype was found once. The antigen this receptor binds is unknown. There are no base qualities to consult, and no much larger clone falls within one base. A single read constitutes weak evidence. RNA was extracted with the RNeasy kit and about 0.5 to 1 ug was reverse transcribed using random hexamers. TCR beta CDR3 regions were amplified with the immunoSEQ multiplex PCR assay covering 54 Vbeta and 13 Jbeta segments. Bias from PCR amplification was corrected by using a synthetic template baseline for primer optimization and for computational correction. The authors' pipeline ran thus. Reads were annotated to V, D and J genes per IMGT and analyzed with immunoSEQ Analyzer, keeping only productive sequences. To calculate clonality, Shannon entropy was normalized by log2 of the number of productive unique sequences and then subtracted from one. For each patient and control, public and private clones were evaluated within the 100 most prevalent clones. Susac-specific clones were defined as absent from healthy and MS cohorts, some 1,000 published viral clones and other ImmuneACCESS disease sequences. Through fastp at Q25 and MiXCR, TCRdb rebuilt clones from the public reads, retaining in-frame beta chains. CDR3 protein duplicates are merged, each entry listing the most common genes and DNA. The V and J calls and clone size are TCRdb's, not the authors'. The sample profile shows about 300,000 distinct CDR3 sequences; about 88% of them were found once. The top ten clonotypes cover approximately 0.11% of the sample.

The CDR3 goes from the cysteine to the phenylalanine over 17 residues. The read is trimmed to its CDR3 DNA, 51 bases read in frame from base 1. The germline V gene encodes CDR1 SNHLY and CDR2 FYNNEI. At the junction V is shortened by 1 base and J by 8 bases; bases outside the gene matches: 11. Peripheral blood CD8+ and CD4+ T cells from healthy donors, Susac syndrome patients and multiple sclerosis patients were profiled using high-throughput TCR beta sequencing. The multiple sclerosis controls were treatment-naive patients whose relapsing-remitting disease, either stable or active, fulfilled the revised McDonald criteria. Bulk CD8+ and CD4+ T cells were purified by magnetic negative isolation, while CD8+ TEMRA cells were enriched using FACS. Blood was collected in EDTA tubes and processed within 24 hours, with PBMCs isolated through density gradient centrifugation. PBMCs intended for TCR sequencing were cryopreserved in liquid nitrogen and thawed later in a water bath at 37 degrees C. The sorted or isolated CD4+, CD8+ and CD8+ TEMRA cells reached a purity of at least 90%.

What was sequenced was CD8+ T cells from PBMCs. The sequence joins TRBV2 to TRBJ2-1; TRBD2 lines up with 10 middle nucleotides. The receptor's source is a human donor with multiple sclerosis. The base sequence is TGTGCCAGCAGTGAAGGGATACGGCTAGCGGGAGACCATGAGCAGTTCTTC. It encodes CASSEGIRLAGDHEQFF.